This T cell receptor beta chain was recovered during a study of cytomegalovirus exposure and HLA in healthy donors. CDR3 length: 13 amino acids. Germline V CDR1 and CDR2: MRHNA, SNTAGT. Trimming shortened V by 5 bases and J by 4 bases, and 11 bases separated the two germline ends. This clone was detected once. The antigen is unknown. Findings and caveats of the study: As a later analysis showed, a missense DCLRE1C variant was linked to trimming of TCR beta V- and J-genes.

Primers included in the PCR were 60 Vbeta and 13 Jbeta primers. Data came from immunoSEQ multiplex PCR; TCRdb stores just in-frame clones and leaves some out. The data hold some 91,000 clones, with about three quarters observed a single time. The chain joins TRBV6-4 to TRBJ2-5; the D gene is possibly TRBD1 (7 bases). The sequenced sample consisted of PBMCs. This receptor was taken from a man aged 40-50 years in good health and CMV-seropositive. CDR3 amino acids: CASSRQGGETQYF. CDR3 sequence (DNA): TGTGCCAGCAGTCGACAGGGAGGAGAGACCCAGTACTTC.